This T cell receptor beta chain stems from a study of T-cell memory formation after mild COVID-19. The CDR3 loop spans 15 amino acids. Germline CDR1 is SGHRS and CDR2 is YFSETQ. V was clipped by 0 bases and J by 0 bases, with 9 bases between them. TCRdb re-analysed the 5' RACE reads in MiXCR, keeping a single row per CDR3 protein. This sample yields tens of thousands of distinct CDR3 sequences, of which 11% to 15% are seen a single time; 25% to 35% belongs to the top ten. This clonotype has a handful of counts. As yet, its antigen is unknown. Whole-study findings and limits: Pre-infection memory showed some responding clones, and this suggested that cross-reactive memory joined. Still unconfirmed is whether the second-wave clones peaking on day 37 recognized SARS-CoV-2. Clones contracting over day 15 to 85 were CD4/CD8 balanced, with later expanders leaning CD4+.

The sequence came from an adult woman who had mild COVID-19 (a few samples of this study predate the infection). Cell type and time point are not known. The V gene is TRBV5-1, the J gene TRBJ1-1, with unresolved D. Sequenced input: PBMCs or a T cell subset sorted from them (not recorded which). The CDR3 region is CASSLDKPLNTEAFF. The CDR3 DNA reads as TGCGCCAGCAGCTTGGACAAACCCTTGAACACTGAAGCTTTCTTT.